A selection of T cell receptor beta chains follows, all from one sample in a study of blood T cell repertoires in COVID-19. Using immunoSEQ multiplex PCR, the repertoire was profiled, and TCRdb retains in-frame clones only, with some absent. The profile covers approximately 140,000 clones, with around 80% appearing a single time and 5.5% to 7% taken by the ten largest. The sample taken for sequencing was peripheral blood. These receptors originate from a human donor in a cohort sampled during active COVID-19. Both conserved end residues are part of each CDR3. The order of the fields is D gene, V gene, J gene, clone size, CDR3 DNA, CDR3 protein. A D gene is named only where the DNA matches it firmly. Some rows have no size entry. The others give once, few or many, or a class for an expanded clone.

>-|TRBV24-1|TRBJ2-3|-
TGTGCCACCAGTGAGGGGCCTAGCACAGATACGCAGTATTTT
CATSEGPSTDTQYF
>-|TRBV6-5|TRBJ1-1|once
TGTGCCAGCAGTCATGACATAACGTCAGAAGCTTTCTTT
CASSHDITSEAFF
>TRBD2|TRBV7-8|TRBJ2-5|once
TGTGCCAGCAGCTTCGGGGGGCAAGAGACCCAGTACTTC
CASSFGGQETQYF
>-|TRBV7-2|TRBJ1-1|-
TGTGCCAGCAGCTTAGGCGCAGGTGATGCGACTGAAGCTTTCTTT
CASSLGAGDATEAFF
>-|TRBV9|TRBJ2-5|-
TGTGCCAGCAGCGTAGAGGGAGGCGAGACCCAGTACTTC
CASSVEGGETQYF
>TRBD1|TRBV19|TRBJ1-2|-
TGTGCCAGTAGTATGCTGGGGACAGGGGCCTATGGCTACACCTTC
CASSMLGTGAYGYTF
>TRBD2|TRBV2|TRBJ2-2|-
TGTGCCAGCAGTGGACTAGCGGGGTCTACCGGGGAGCTGTTTTTT
CASSGLAGSTGELFF
>-|TRBV14|TRBJ1-2|-
TGTGCCAGCAGCCCTACCTTGAGCTTCTATGGCTACACCTTC
CASSPTLSFYGYTF
>-|TRBV19|TRBJ1-4|-
TGTGCCAGTAACGTGGGAGGGGCTTTCGAAAAACTGTTTTTT
CASNVGGAFEKLFF
>-|TRBV18|TRBJ1-3|many
TGTGCCAGCTCACCGTCCGAGGTATCCGGCTCTGGAAACACCATATATTTT
CASSPSEVSGSGNTIYF
>TRBD1|TRBV6-5|TRBJ1-2|-
TGTGCCAGCAGGCTTACGGGCCGAGGGGGCGGCTACACCTTC
CASRLTGRGGGYTF
>-|TRBV5-1|TRBJ1-3|-
TGCGCCAGCAGCCCTCGGGAGGGTCGGGGAAACACCATATATTTT
CASSPREGRGNTIYF
>TRBD2|TRBV11-2|TRBJ2-3|-
TGTGCCAGCAGCCTGTCACCTGAACTAGCGGCCCTTACAGATACGCAGTATTTT
CASSLSPELAALTDTQYF
>TRBD2|TRBV7-7|TRBJ2-3|-
TGTGCTAGCAGCGCAGACACGGGAGGGTTGAACACAGATACGCAGTATTTT
CASSADTGGLNTDTQYF
>-|TRBV20-1|TRBJ2-1|few
TGCAGCCTAGGGGACAATGAGCAGTTCTTC
CSLGDNEQFF
>TRBD1|TRBV7-8|TRBJ2-7|-
TGTGCCAGCAGCCTCGAAATAACACAGGGGAACTACGAGCAGTACTTC
CASSLEITQGNYEQYF
>-|TRBV5-6|TRBJ1-2|-
TGTGCCAGCAGCCTCCGGGACACCAGGGGAGGGGGCTACACCTTC
CASSLRDTRGGGYTF
>-|TRBV6-2/TRBV6-3|TRBJ1-6|few
TGTGCCAGCAGTTGGGGAACCGGGACCTGGGGGCCACCCCTCCACTTT
CASSWGTGTWGPPLHF
>TRBD1|TRBV7-2|TRBJ1-1|-
TGTGCCAGCAGCTCCTCGACAGGGAATCAAGCTTTCTTT
CASSSSTGNQAFF
>TRBD1|TRBV6-2/TRBV6-3|TRBJ1-1|-
TGTGCCAGCACCCCGACAGGGCGAAACACTGAAGCTTTCTTT
CASTPTGRNTEAFF
>TRBD1|TRBV5-5|TRBJ1-2|-
TGTGCCAGCAGCTGGGACAGTGGGTTCTACGGCTACACCTTC
CASSWDSGFYGYTF
>-|TRBV5-4|TRBJ2-2|-
TGTGCCAGCAACCTTAAGGAGCAAACCGGGGAGCTGTTTTTT
CASNLKEQTGELFF
>-|TRBV9|TRBJ2-3|-
TGTGCCAGCAGCGTAGCTCATCGCGGGGGCCATACAGATACGCAGTATTTT
CASSVAHRGGHTDTQYF
>TRBD2|TRBV5-1|TRBJ2-5|-
TGCGCCAGCAGCCCTAGGACTAGGGGAGGGTTGGAGACCCAGTACTTC
CASSPRTRGGLETQYF
>TRBD1|TRBV18|TRBJ1-6|-
TGTGCCAGCTCACCTACCGGGACAGGGGGCTATAATTCACCCCTCCACTTT
CASSPTGTGGYNSPLHF
>-|TRBV10-3|TRBJ1-1|-
TGTGCCACCCGGGAACAGCGACCGAACACTGAAGCTTTCTTT
CATREQRPNTEAFF
>TRBD1|TRBV6-5|TRBJ1-2|-
TGTGCCAGCAGGAACTCCGGGACAGGGGGGAGCTACACCTTC
CASRNSGTGGSYTF
>TRBD1|TRBV29-1|TRBJ2-5|-
TGCAGCGTTGAGGGGGGACAGGGGCGGGCGTACCAAGAGACCCAGTACTTC
CSVEGGQGRAYQETQYF
>TRBD2|TRBV11-2|TRBJ2-3|-
TGTGCCAGCAGCACCCCGGGGGGGGGAGCTGATACGCAGTATTTT
CASSTPGGGADTQYF
>TRBD1|TRBV18|TRBJ1-2|-
TGTGCCAGCTCACCCCGGCAGGGACAGGGCGGCTATGGCTACACCTTC
CASSPRQGQGGYGYTF
>-|TRBV28|TRBJ1-2|many
TGTGCCAGCAGGAGGGGAGGGAACTATGGCTACACCTTC
CASRRGGNYGYTF
>-|TRBV12-5|TRBJ2-6|-
TGTGCTAGTGGTTTTCAACTCTCTGGGGCCAACGTCCTGACTTTC
CASGFQLSGANVLTF
>-|TRBV4-3|TRBJ1-4|few
TGCGCCAGCAGCCGGGTCAACCAGAAGGAGGAAAAACTGTTTTTT
CASSRVNQKEEKLFF
>-|TRBV6-1|TRBJ1-1|few
TGTGCCAGCAGTGATGGGGGCCCCGAAGCTTTCTTT
CASSDGGPEAFF
>-|TRBV7-2|TRBJ2-3|-
TGTGCCAGCAGCCCAGGACCTAGCGGCACAGATACGCAGTATTTT
CASSPGPSGTDTQYF
>-|TRBV7-3|TRBJ2-1|-
TGTGCCAGCAGCTTAAAGACCCAGGGAAACAATGAGCAGTTCTTC
CASSLKTQGNNEQFF
>-|TRBV4-1|TRBJ1-2|-
TGCGCCAGCAGCCAAGACGCGGTCTATGGCTACACCTTC
CASSQDAVYGYTF
>TRBD1|TRBV6-5|TRBJ2-7|-
TGTGCCAGCAGCGGGACAGGGGGTGGAGAGCAGTACTTC
CASSGTGGGEQYF
>TRBD1|TRBV6-5|TRBJ1-4|-
TGTGCCAGCAGTTACTCGGGACAGACAACCGGGGGTAAACTGTTTTTT
CASSYSGQTTGGKLFF
>TRBD1|TRBV5-4|TRBJ1-2|-
TGTGCCAGCAGTTCACGGACAGGGTTTTTACGGTACACCTTC
CASSSRTGFLRYTF
>-|TRBV10-3|TRBJ2-7|-
TGTGCCATCAGACTGGAAAGGGGGGGATACGAGCAGTACTTC
CAIRLERGGYEQYF